Presented here are 10 T cell receptor beta chains from one specimen sequenced in a study of neurological immune-mediated disorders. This sample's time point: longitudinal time-point 2. TCRdb reprocessed the 5' RACE reads via MiXCR and lists one record per CDR3 protein. Of some 45,000 distinct CDR3 sequences listed, around 14% are singletons. Sample: PBMCs. All receptors come from a male donor with HTLV-1-associated myelopathy (HAM/TSP).

The chain uses TRBV19 and TRBJ1-1, with TRBD1 as a possible D gene (5 bases). Per the germline V gene, CDR1 is LNHDA and CDR2 is SQIVND (reference sequence). V was cut by 5 bases and J by 13 bases, with 23 bases left in between. There are 14 residues in the CDR3. CDR3: CASSSSGTRGESFF. The CDR3 coding sequence is TGTGCCAGTAGTTCCTCCGGGACTCGGGGGGAAAGTTTCTTT. Supplemented by reference TRBV19 and TRBJ1-1, the full variable domain reads DGGITQSPKYLFRKEGQNVTLSCEQNLNHDAMYWYRQDPGQGLRLIYYSQIVNDFQKGDIAEGYSVSREKKESFPLTVTSAQKNPTAFYLCASSSSGTRGESFFGQGTRLTVV.

This clonotype came up many times. This rearrangement joins TRBV3-1 to TRBJ1-3; no definite D call. The germline V gene encodes CDR1 LGHDT and CDR2 YNNKEL (reference sequence). V lost 1 base, J lost 5 bases, and 9 bases lay in between. This CDR3 contains 14 residues. CDR3 sequence (DNA): TGTGCCAGCAGCCAAGGGACGCCGAGAAACACCATATATTTT. This translates into CASSQGTPRNTIYF. Full variable domain (outside the CDR3, taken from reference TRBV3-1 and TRBJ1-3): DTAVSQTPKYLVTQMGNDKSIKCEQNLGHDTMYWYKQDSKKFLKIMFSYNNKELIINETVPNRFSPKSPDKAHLNLHINSLELGDSAVYFCASSQGTPRNTIYFGEGSWLTVV.

In its sample, this clonotype ranks as medium-sized. The CDR3 coding sequence is TGCAGTGCAGACCGCGCCGGGGGGGCATGGAATGAGCAGTTCTTC. Translation gives CSADRAGGAWNEQFF. This sequence joins TRBV20-1 and TRBJ2-1; TRBD2 agrees at 8 bases. The germline V gene encodes CDR1 DFQATT and CDR2 SNEGSKA (reference sequence). The CDR3 is made up of 15 amino acids. Losses at the gene ends were 6 bases for V and 7 bases for J; bases not matched to a gene: 14.

This clonotype has ten or more counts. The chain uses TRBV4-2 and TRBJ1-2, with D unresolved. The germline V and J ends were trimmed by 0 bases and 2 bases, with 10 bases remaining between them. CDR3 length: 15 residues. Germline CDR1 LGHNA, CDR2 YNFKEQ. The DNA for the CDR3 is TGTGCCAGCAGCCAAGAGACTGCCGTGAACTATGGCTACACCTTC. Residues: CASSQETAVNYGYTF.

This clonotype was seen many times. This chain joins TRBV11-2 and TRBJ2-5; 10 positions agree with TRBD2. With 3 bases clipped from V and 1 base from J, the junction kept 17 bases outside the gene matches. This CDR3 spans 20 amino acids. Looked up from germline, CDR1 is SGHAT and CDR2 is FQNNGV. The CDR3 nucleotides are TGTGCCAGCAGCTTTCCCGCTTTTTCTAGCGGGGGCCGTTCCCAAGAGACCCAGTACTTC. Amino acids: CASSFPAFSSGGRSQETQYF.

J is TRBJ2-1 and V is TRBV20-1, with TRBD2 matching 11 bases. Per the germline V gene, CDR1 is DFQATT and CDR2 is SNEGSKA (reference sequence). Losses at the gene ends were 0 bases for V and 3 bases for J; bases not matched to a gene: 4. The CDR3 length is 16 residues. CDR3 nucleotides: TGCAGTGCTAGAGATTTTAGCGGGGGGGTCTACAATGAGCAGTTCTTC. This sequence encodes CSARDFSGGVYNEQFF.

To note about this clonotype: The CDR3 carries no conserved terminal phenylalanine or tryptophan, so it likely arises from a read error. The chain has TRBV5-1 and TRBJ1-4, with D possibly being TRBD1 (5 bases). This CDR3 is built from 15 residues. Germline CDR1 and CDR2: SGHRS and YFSETQ. V lost 5 bases, J lost 5 bases, and 16 bases lay in between. The CDR3 sequence: CASSQPGGGNEKLFI. Here the CDR3 DNA reads TGCGCCAGCAGTCAACCGGGGGGAGGGAATGAAAAACTGTTTATT.

This clonotype was found many times. The chain is built from TRBV7-2 and TRBJ1-1; a weak D match, TRBD1 (5 bases). CDR3 size: 14 residues. Germline-derived CDR1 and CDR2 are SGHTA and FQGNSA. Trimming cost V 2 bases and J 4 bases, with 11 bases left between them. In nucleotides, the CDR3 is TGTGCCAGCAGCTTAAGAGGTAGGGGCACTGAAGCTTTCTTT. Protein: CASSLRGRGTEAFF. Based on the CDR3 plus reference TRBV7-2 and TRBJ1-1, the full variable domain is GAGVSQSPSNKVTEKGKDVELRCDPISGHTALYWYRQSLGQGLEFLIYFQGNSAPDKSGLPSDRFSAERTGGSVSTLTIQRTQQEDSAVYLCASSLRGRGTEAFFGQGTRLTVV.

This sequence joins TRBV5-6 and TRBJ2-7, with 9 nucleotides matching TRBD2. The CDR3 spans 14 residues. Per the germline V gene, CDR1 is SGHDT and CDR2 is YYEEEE. Germline trimming cut 0 bases from V and 7 bases from J; bases unmatched to any gene: 5. The CDR3 loop is CASSLGTSAGEQYF. CDR3 DNA: TGTGCCAGCAGCTTGGGGACTAGCGCGGGGGAGCAGTACTTC.

The rearrangement links TRBV5-1 to TRBJ2-3, with D hard to call. CDR3 size: 11 residues. The ends were cut back, 0 bases at V and 10 bases at J, with 6 bases in the middle. Per germline, CDR1 SGHRS and CDR2 YFSETQ. The CDR3 region is CASSLGNSQYF. In nucleotides, the CDR3 is TGCGCCAGCAGCTTGGGGAATTCGCAGTATTTT.